Listed here is a single TCR beta chain. The antigen is unknown. Germline V gene data show CDR1 as MDHEN and CDR2 as SYDVKM. The CDR3 spans 15 residues. V gave up 4 bases and J gave up 4 bases, with 13 bases separating them. The data belong to a study of PD-1 blockade in classical Hodgkin lymphoma. Findings and caveats of the study: The origin of the repertoire differences remains undefined, with disease activity or prior therapy as possible causes. Newly diagnosed patients were reported to exhibit reduced baseline TCR diversity relative to healthy donors.

Every patient experienced relapse after autologous stem cell transplantation, and brentuximab vedotin exposure varied. Best responses included complete response and partial response; otherwise, the best response was progressive disease. TCRdb's table, derived via immunoSEQ multiplex PCR, lists solely in-frame clones and lacks some. The data show almost 100,000 clones, around 90% seen once. This sequence originates from a human donor with classical Hodgkin lymphoma. The source was peripheral blood mononuclear cells (PBMCs), collected at baseline. The chain combines TRBV28 with TRBJ1-4, with D unresolved. The CDR3: CASSSVDTGNEKLFF. The CDR3 region has the DNA TGTGCCAGCAGTTCCGTTGACACGGGTAATGAAAAACTGTTTTTT.